This passage covers 6 T cell receptor beta chains from one sample sequenced in a study of T cell responses to AZD1222 COVID-19 vaccine. The table came from immunoSEQ multiplex PCR; TCRdb's copy has only in-frame clones and leaves some out. The repertoire has approximately 150,000 clones, 93% of them found once; the top ten carry around 5.4%. Specimen: peripheral blood, collected on day 0 of AZD1222 vaccination. The receptors stem from an adult in good health.

This chain joins TRBV4-1 and TRBJ2-7; 7 positions agree with TRBD1. CDR1 and CDR2 from the germline V gene are MGHRA and YSYEKL. The CDR3 sequence is 17 residues long. With 1 base clipped from V and 2 bases from J, the junction kept 11 bases outside the gene matches. In DNA form, the CDR3 reads TGCGCCAGCAGCCAAGGGGCCCTTTCCGGACAGGCCTACGAGCAGTACTTC. It is translated as CASSQGALSGQAYEQYF.

The chain joins TRBV7-9 to TRBJ1-2, with 8 bases aligning to TRBD1. The CDR3 runs to 17 residues. The germline CDR1 and CDR2 sequences are SEHNR and FQNEAQ (reference sequence). Trimming cost V 5 bases and J 5 bases; bases outside gene matches: 16. This CDR3 reads CASSPLLTGRTGYGYTF. The CDR3 coding sequence is TGTGCCAGCAGCCCCCTGCTTACGGGGAGGACAGGGTATGGCTACACCTTC.

The V gene is TRBV3-1 (or the pseudogene TRBV3-2), the J gene TRBJ2-5; the match to TRBD2 covers 10 bases. Germline lookup yields CDR1 LGHDT and CDR2 YNNKEL (reference sequence). The CDR3 is 16 amino acids. V trimming: 1 base; J trimming: 2 bases; junction bases outside the gene matches: 4. The CDR3 protein is CASSQVIAGGQETQYF. CDR3 DNA: TGTGCCAGCAGCCAAGTGATAGCGGGAGGTCAAGAGACCCAGTACTTC.

CDR3 protein: CASSDFSGRGGVFGQFF. CDR3 DNA: TGTGCCAGCAGTGACTTCAGTGGCAGGGGCGGAGTATTCGGGCAGTTCTTC. The gene calls are TRBV2 and TRBJ2-1, with a weak D call TRBD1 (6 bases). Trimming removed 3 bases from V and 12 bases from J, with 27 bases in between. The CDR3 length is 17 residues. Germline CDR1 SNHLY, CDR2 FYNNEI.

This clone was seen once. This chain connects TRBV5-5 to TRBJ2-7; 11 bases line up with TRBD2. This CDR3 has 15 residues. V lost 4 bases to trimming and J lost 2 bases; unmatched junction nucleotides: 5. Germline assignment: CDR1 SGHKS and CDR2 YYEKEE (reference sequence). This CDR3 reads CASSQWTSGPYEQYF. In DNA, the CDR3 is TGTGCCAGCAGCCAATGGACTAGCGGGCCCTACGAGCAGTACTTC.

The CDR3 protein is CASSLGKDGYTF. In nucleotides, the CDR3 is TGTGCCAGCAGCTTGGGGAAGGATGGCTACACCTTC. V is TRBV2 and J is TRBJ1-2; D ambiguous. This CDR3 comprises 12 residues. Between the trimmed V and J ends, which lost 6 bases and 6 bases, there was a span of 11 bases. Germline V lookup: CDR1 SNHLY, CDR2 FYNNEI.